This T cell receptor beta chain was retrieved from a study of shared clonotypes between healthy human individuals (dated by TCRdb to between 2020 and 2021). In the study overall: The cohort included three men and two women between 18 and 49 years of age. Each donor's leukapheresis produced roughly between roughly 0.85 and 9.5 billion PBMCs. For each donor, CD4 naive and CD4 memory were each given three plates, CD8 naive was given two plates, and CD8 memory was given one plate. To estimate repertoire size and how much clonotype sharing occurs between individuals, the study deeply sequenced the blood TCR repertoires of several healthy adults. To increase sequencing depth and limit assay-specific biases, different laboratories used diverse techniques to prepare libraries and sequence TCR repertoires.

Study-level results and caveats: Sampling was restricted to blood, and TCR repertoires in tissue are likely to differ from TCR repertoires in blood. Pairwise subsampling indicated that sequencing depth was expected to affect the degree of clonotype sharing among donors. Compared with non-shared clonotypes, clonotypes shared by all four sorted-subset donors had higher generation probabilities. Even with the large sequencing depth, rarefaction of the sorted-subset datasets indicated that sequencing was incomplete. The genetic and exposure-history diversity represented was limited by the small number of donors. About 5% of naive CD4, 3.5% of naive CD8, roughly 2.4% of memory CD4, and 0.35% to 0.4% of memory CD8 clonotypes were shared across a handful of donors. Naive subsets generally had larger estimated clonotype richness than memory subsets did.

The V and J ends are trimmed by 6 bases and 5 bases, leaving 12 bases between them. From its cysteine to its phenylalanine, the CDR3 spans 13 amino acids. The retained sequence is limited to the CDR3, 39 bases, with the frame set at the first base. As encoded in the germline V gene, CDR1 is SNHLY while CDR2 is FYNNEI. In the case of this clone: There is no known antigen for this receptor. No quality values exist for individual bases; no much larger clone is one base distant.

The donors were healthy, HIV-negative adults with no recently reported acute infections or vaccinations. All donors were Caucasian adults living in Nashville, Tennessee, USA. CD4+ T cells were enriched by magnetic negative selection; naive cells were then positively selected on CD45RA, and the negative fraction formed the memory subset. Blood was obtained by leukapheresis, after which PBMCs were separated by Ficoll-Histopaque density gradient centrifugation and cryopreserved in liquid nitrogen vapor phase. Analytical flow cytometry was used to check the purity and quantity of each magnetically sorted T cell population. Genomic DNA was isolated from every sorted fraction and measured by UV absorbance on a Nanodrop 2000c. Using the deep immunoSEQ assay, multiplex PCR amplified TCR CDR3 regions from genomic DNA. For each cell subset, the extracted genomic DNA was distributed evenly across all wells of several immunoSEQ 96-well plates, and each plate served as one replicate. Each replicate PCR for sorted subsets received 200 ng genomic DNA, equal to 28,000 or so T cell genomes. Purified libraries were quantified with a Qubit 3.0 fluorometer, sized on a Bioanalyzer 2100, and re-quantified with the KAPA Library Quantification kit. Every immunoSEQ 96-well plate was sequenced on a separate single-read 150-cycle Illumina NextSeq 550 flow cell. The authors' pipeline ran thus. The immunoSEQ output contained only junctional sequences without quality scores, so filtering could not match that applied to full-length reads. Sequences were annotated with PyIR, a Python wrapper for IgBLAST v1.9, and V/J genes and CDR3 were assigned using IMGT germline references. Any read was removed if the V/J assignment was weak (E-value above 1e-6), the CDR3 was missing, or the read contained stop codons, out-of-frame junctions, or ambiguous translated residues. A V3J clonotype was defined by an identical inferred V gene, J gene, and CDR3 amino acid sequence. To compute the percentage overlap between repertoires, the number of shared unique clonotypes was divided by the size of the smaller repertoire. Repertoire richness was assessed with RTK rarefaction, the Chao1 estimator, and Recon v2.1 estimates of unobserved clonotypes. OLGA was used to compute generation probabilities for all TCRbeta clonotypes that the gDNA method yielded from a few donors. The table comes from immuneACCESS by way of TCRdb, which keeps in-frame sequences with V and J called. Part of the clones is missing from these tables; in studies checked, under half for an unresolved V gene and the rest for unknown reasons. That table supplies the V and J calls and clone size; D and trimming were determined from the DNA. For this sample the table gives about 600,000 clones, of which roughly 97% were detected only once. About 0.06% of the sample rests with the top ten.

The sample taken for sequencing was naive CD4+ T cells sorted from blood. Read against the paper, the sample's cell subset or site label means: CD45RA+ positively selected. The receptor was derived from a woman aged 30 to 39 in good health. The chain couples TRBV2 to TRBJ2-3, with a tentative D gene TRBD1 over 6 matching bases. For the CDR3, the sequence is CASRQGSEDTQYF. The DNA sequence is given as TGTGCCAGCAGACAGGGTTCCGAAGATACGCAGTATTTT.